The rows below give T cell receptor beta chains drawn from one sample of a study of blood T cell repertoires in COVID-19. Clones were sequenced by immunoSEQ multiplex PCR, and TCRdb holds only the in-frame ones, with some missing. This sample has under 400,000 clones; approximately 87% occur once, and the top ten carry roughly 2.8%. What was sequenced was peripheral blood. These receptors all stem from a woman aged 30 to 39 with COVID-19, enrolled during active disease. The CDR3 runs from the conserved cysteine through the conserved F or W. D genes are given only for firm matches. The size field is filled for only some rows; it gives once, few, many or a size class.

D gene,clone size,J gene,V gene,CDR3 protein,CDR3 DNA
TRBD1,.,TRBJ1-5,TRBV29-1,CSVGQGSNQPQHF,TGCAGCGTAGGACAGGGTAGTAATCAGCCCCAGCATTTT
TRBD2,.,TRBJ2-7,TRBV7-9,CASSRMGTTSGGGEQYF,TGTGCCAGCAGCCGAATGGGCACAACTAGCGGAGGGGGCGAGCAGTACTTC
TRBD1,.,TRBJ2-1,TRBV6-1,CASSARQGATQGTYNEQFF,TGTGCCAGCAGTGCTAGGCAGGGGGCTACTCAAGGCACCTACAATGAGCAGTTCTTC
.,.,TRBJ1-4,TRBV14,CASSQDSPSDSGGANEKLFF,TGTGCCAGCAGCCAAGATAGCCCCTCCGATAGTGGGGGGGCGAATGAAAAACTGTTTTTT
.,few,TRBJ2-5,TRBV6-6,CASSPQGKETQYF,TGTGCCAGCAGCCCACAGGGAAAGGAGACCCAGTACTTC
.,once,TRBJ2-1,TRBV5-4,CASSWVGGLGRDEQFF,TGTGCCAGCAGCTGGGTAGGAGGACTGGGCCGCGATGAGCAGTTCTTC
TRBD1,.,TRBJ1-5,TRBV5-8,CASSIRDRSGPQHF,TGTGCCAGCAGCATCCGGGACAGGTCAGGGCCCCAGCATTTT
.,.,TRBJ1-5,TRBV19,CASSTPNSNQPQHF,TGTGCCAGTAGCACACCGAATAGCAATCAGCCCCAGCATTTT
TRBD1,.,TRBJ2-1,TRBV6-4,CASSDSQGAYNEQFF,TGTGCCAGCAGTGACTCTCAGGGGGCCTACAATGAGCAGTTCTTC
TRBD1,.,TRBJ2-7,TRBV19,CASSSRQGYEQYF,TGTGCCAGTAGTAGCCGACAGGGGTACGAGCAGTACTTC
TRBD2,.,TRBJ2-7,TRBV27,CASLSGTSPYEQYF,TGTGCCAGTCTCTCCGGGACTAGCCCCTACGAGCAGTACTTC
TRBD1,.,TRBJ1-4,TRBV10-3,CAISEGTGGLEKLFF,TGTGCCATCAGTGAGGGGACAGGGGGTCTTGAAAAACTGTTTTTT
.,.,TRBJ2-7,TRBV5-1,CASRDDLASYEQYF,TGCGCCAGCAGAGACGATCTAGCTTCCTACGAGCAGTACTTC
.,.,TRBJ1-1,TRBV21-1,CASTWDRVGKTEAFF,TGTGCCAGCACCTGGGACAGGGTTGGAAAAACTGAAGCTTTCTTT
TRBD1,once,TRBJ2-7,TRBV7-8,CASSSNNRGLNEQYF,TGTGCCAGCAGCTCGAATAACAGGGGTCTGAACGAGCAGTACTTC
TRBD1,.,TRBJ1-1,TRBV5-1,CASTTTGGATEAFF,TGCGCCAGCACCACGACAGGGGGCGCGACTGAAGCTTTCTTT